These 26 T cell receptor beta chains came from one sample sequenced in a study of T cell repertoires in aging, cancer and after chemotherapy. TCR beta rearrangements were amplified from peripheral blood genomic DNA. Rearranged V-D-J TRB sequences were amplified with a mixed TRB-A/B primer pool. TCRdb called the multiplex PCR reads again in MiXCR, with one record for every CDR3 protein. The table includes over 10,000 distinct CDR3 sequences, over 20% detected once. Input material: blood. The receptors were gathered from a human donor in good health.

This clonotype counts as medium-sized. This sequence joins TRBV19 and TRBJ2-5, with D possibly TRBD2 on 7 matching bases. Germline CDR1 is LNHDA and CDR2 is SQIVND (reference sequence). Trimming cost V 3 bases and J 7 bases, with 12 bases left between them. The CDR3 sequence is 13 residues long. CDR3 DNA: TGTGCCAGTAGTATCGCAGGGGAGGGGACCCAGTACTTC. Translation gives CASSIAGEGTQYF. The full variable domain, in which reference TRBV19 and TRBJ2-5 provide the parts outside the CDR3, is DGGITQSPKYLFRKEGQNVTLSCEQNLNHDAMYWYRQDPGQGLRLIYYSQIVNDFQKGDIAEGYSVSREKKESFPLTVTSAQKNPTAFYLCASSIAGEGTQYFGPGTRLLVL.

The chain recombines TRBV28 with TRBJ1-1, with a tentative D call TRBD1 (5 bases). Germline V gene sequence: CDR1 MDHEN, CDR2 SYDVKM. This CDR3 contains 16 residues. Trimming cost V 6 bases and J 1 base, with 18 bases left between them. CDR3 sequence reads: CASSSSQAWTNTEAFF. CDR3 sequence (DNA): TGTGCCAGCAGCTCTTCACAGGCATGGACGAACACTGAAGCTTTCTTT.

By proportion, this clonotype is medium-sized. The chain employs TRBV29-1 and TRBJ2-1, with 9 bases that match TRBD1. CDR1 and CDR2 (germline): SQVTM, ANQGSEA. After removal of 4 bases from V and 5 bases from J, the junction contained 6 bases not matched to a gene. The CDR3 has 14 amino acids. The CDR3 loop reads CSVARQGVHNEQFF. In nucleotides, the CDR3 is TGCAGCGTTGCACGACAGGGGGTACACAATGAGCAGTTCTTC.

With regard to this clonotype: A much larger clone lies a single base off, so this may be a read error. This sequence joins TRBV19 and TRBJ1-1; 9 nucleotides line up with TRBD1. CDR1 LNHDA and CDR2 SQIVND come from the germline V gene (reference sequence). V gave up 1 base and J gave up 3 bases; unmatched junction bases: 9. The CDR3 runs to 17 residues. The CDR3 sequence is CASSIGGTGTHDTEAFF. In DNA form, the CDR3 reads TGTGCCAGTAGTATAGGGGGGACAGGGACCCATGACACTGAAGCTTTCTTT.

The V gene is TRBV7-8, the J gene TRBJ1-5; the match to TRBD1 covers 7 bases. The germline gives CDR1 SGHVS, CDR2 FQNEAQ. CDR3 length equals 15 residues. V was pared by 4 bases and J by 6 bases, with 9 bases of the junction left unmatched. The CDR3 reads CASSWEPGQTQPQHF. In DNA form, the CDR3 reads TGTGCCAGCAGCTGGGAACCGGGACAGACTCAGCCCCAGCATTTT.

This clonotype was observed many times. The chain has TRBV6-1 and TRBJ2-7; the match to TRBD2 covers 10 bases. The CDR3 spans 15 residues. After removal of 8 bases from V and 2 bases from J, the junction contained 9 bases not matched to a gene. From germline, CDR1 is MNHNS and CDR2 SASEGT. In DNA form, the CDR3 reads TGTGCCAGCGAGGGGGCGAGCGGGGGGGCCTACGAGCAGTACTTC. Its protein product is CASEGASGGAYEQYF.

By share, this clonotype ranks as medium-sized. V gene TRBV19 combines with J gene TRBJ2-1, with 9 positions matching TRBD2. Trimming removed 8 bases from V and 3 bases from J; junction bases left unmatched: 5. This CDR3 has 14 amino acids. The V gene's germline CDR1 is LNHDA and CDR2 SQIVND (reference sequence). CDR3 in DNA: TGTGCCAGTGGGCTAGCGGGGCGCTACAATGAGCAGTTCTTC. Translated, it gives CASGLAGRYNEQFF.

This clonotype was seen a handful of times. The chain combines TRBV20-1 with TRBJ2-1, with TRBD2 matching 9 bases. CDR3 size: 15 residues. The trim removed 5 bases at V and 6 bases at J, leaving 11 bases unmatched. The germline CDR1 and CDR2 sequences are DFQATT and SNEGSKA (reference sequence). This CDR3 is CSASPGSGGSNEQFF. CDR3 nucleotides: TGCAGTGCTTCTCCCGGGAGCGGGGGGTCCAATGAGCAGTTCTTC.

Judged by abundance, this clonotype is medium-sized (0.01 to 0.1%). This chain uses TRBV6-5 with TRBJ1-2, with 9 bases fitting TRBD1. Trimming cost V 4 bases and J 4 bases; bases outside gene matches: 7. The CDR3 is 15 amino acids. Germline CDR1 MNHEY, CDR2 SVGAGI. Here the CDR3 DNA reads TGTGCCAGCAGTTCCCCGGACAGGGGAGTCTATGGCTACACCTTC. It is translated as CASSSPDRGVYGYTF.

This clonotype was observed a few times. This sequence joins TRBV4-3 and TRBJ1-1; D remains unclear. Trimming pared 6 bases from V and 12 bases from J, leaving 14 bases between. From germline, CDR1 is LGHNA and CDR2 YSLEER. The CDR3 runs 11 residues. The CDR3 nucleotides read TGCGCCAGCAGTCCCTCGGACGGGACTTTCTTT. Its translation is CASSPSDGTFF.

In this sample, this clonotype turned up a few times. The V and J genes are TRBV7-3 and TRBJ1-2; a possible D gene is TRBD1 (5 bases). The CDR3 totals 12 residues. Germline loops: CDR1 SGHTA, CDR2 FQGTGA. The germline V and J ends were trimmed by 6 bases and 7 bases, with 12 bases remaining between them. DNA for the CDR3: TGTGCCAGCAGTGGGGGAGGGTCTGGCTACACCTTC. As protein: CASSGGGSGYTF.

This clonotype qualifies as medium-sized (0.01 to 0.1%). The V gene is TRBV15, the J gene TRBJ2-7; D possibly corresponds to TRBD1 (5 bases). Germline V lookup: CDR1 LNHNV, CDR2 YYDKDF (reference sequence). The CDR3 is made up of 16 amino acids. Trimming took 4 bases from V and 6 from J, leaving 22 bases between them. The CDR3 DNA is TGTGCCACCAGCACCGATGAGGTTAGGGGATTGGCCGAGCAGTACTTC. The encoded protein is CATSTDEVRGLAEQYF.

At least ten counts were recorded for this clonotype. The V and J genes are TRBV20-1 and TRBJ1-4; D gene uncertain. Germline assignment: CDR1 DFQATT and CDR2 SNEGSKA (reference sequence). This CDR3 has 16 amino acids. The V end lost 3 bases, the J end lost 0 bases, and 14 bases lay between the germline ends. The CDR3 DNA is TGCAGTGCTAGCTTCAGAGGGAGTTCAACTAATGAAAAACTGTTTTTT. Translating it yields CSASFRGSSTNEKLFF.

The chain carries TRBV5-4 and TRBJ1-1; D might be TRBD1 (5 bases). V gave up 2 bases and J gave up 0 bases, with 8 bases separating them. Germline V CDR1 and CDR2: SGHNT, YYREEE (reference sequence). The CDR3 totals 14 residues. The CDR3 protein is CASSLDSLNTEAFF. DNA for the CDR3: TGTGCCAGCAGCTTAGACAGTCTGAACACTGAAGCTTTCTTT.

This clonotype was seen repeatedly, ten times or more. This chain connects TRBV19 to TRBJ1-1, with 10 bases fitting TRBD1. This CDR3 spans 17 amino acids. Germline values: CDR1 LNHDA, CDR2 SQIVND (reference sequence). With V trimmed by 6 bases and J by 3 bases, 13 bases remained unmatched. The CDR3 region is CASRPHRVGTGDTEAFF. The CDR3 DNA sequence: TGTGCCAGTAGACCTCATAGGGTGGGGACAGGGGACACTGAAGCTTTCTTT.

The chain combines TRBV5-6 with TRBJ2-3; the D call may be TRBD1 or TRBD2 (6 bases each). The CDR3 runs 16 residues. V was cut by 1 base and J by 2 bases, with 14 bases left in between. CDR1 and CDR2 from the germline V gene are SGHDT and YYEEEE. DNA for the CDR3: TGTGCCAGCAGCTTGAGGTCAGGGGAGGTCACAGATACGCAGTATTTT. Its protein is CASSLRSGEVTDTQYF.

By share of the sample, this clonotype is medium-sized. CDR3 loop: CAWSASGQGVHAVRGYTF. DNA of the CDR3: TGTGCCTGGAGTGCGTCGGGACAGGGAGTACACGCGGTCCGTGGCTACACCTTC. The chain carries TRBV30 and TRBJ1-2, with 9 bases fitting TRBD1. After removal of 1 base from V and 7 bases from J, the junction contained 19 bases not matched to a gene. The CDR3 loop spans 18 amino acids. The germline CDR1 and CDR2 sequences are GTSNPN and SVGIG (reference sequence).

This clonotype was seen more than once but under ten times. The V and J genes are TRBV5-1 and TRBJ1-2; D remains ambiguous. The germline CDR1 and CDR2 sequences are SGHRS and YFSETQ. Trimming removed 0 bases from V and 4 bases from J, with 16 bases in between. This CDR3 has 16 amino acids. CDR3 sequence (DNA): TGCGCCAGCAGCTTGGAACCGTCGCCGAATTTCTATGGCTACACCTTC. Its translation is CASSLEPSPNFYGYTF. Filled out from reference TRBV5-1 and TRBJ1-2, the complete variable domain reads KAGVTQTPRYLIKTRGQQVTLSCSPISGHRSVSWYQQTPGQGLQFLFEYFSETQRNKGNFPGRFSGRQFSNSRSEMNVSTLELGDSALYLCASSLEPSPNFYGYTFGSGTRLTVV.

The chain combines TRBV6-4 with TRBJ1-2, with no clear D. With 0 bases removed from V and 8 bases from J, the gap between germline ends came to 7 bases. The CDR3 sequence is 12 residues long. CDR1 is MRHNA, CDR2 SNTAGT, per germline. The CDR3 loop is CASSDSGMGYTF. The CDR3 DNA reads TGTGCCAGCAGTGACTCGGGGATGGGCTACACCTTC.

The V call is TRBV20-1, the J call TRBJ2-5; TRBD2 matches 12 bases. This CDR3 is 15 amino acids long. CDR1 and CDR2 from the germline V gene are DFQATT and SNEGSKA (reference sequence). V was pared by 3 bases and J by 3 bases, with 5 bases of the junction left unmatched. The DNA of the CDR3 is TGCAGTGCTAGTGCCCTAGCGGGGGGGAAAGAGACCCAGTACTTC. Its translation is CSASALAGGKETQYF.

The chain is built from TRBV12-5 and TRBJ1-1, with 11 bases fitting TRBD1. Germline assignment: CDR1 LGHNT and CDR2 FRNRAP. V gave up 6 bases and J gave up 0 bases; unmatched junction bases: 9. CDR3 length: 17 amino acids. The CDR3 DNA follows: TGTGCTAGTGGGTTCCCAGGGACAGGGGGTATGAACACTGAAGCTTTCTTT. Residues: CASGFPGTGGMNTEAFF.

In its sample, this clonotype ranks as medium-sized. The chain joins TRBV11-2 to TRBJ2-5; 8 nucleotides align to TRBD1. Germline V gives CDR1 SGHAT, CDR2 FQNNGV. The CDR3 has 14 residues. V shed 3 bases, J shed 5 bases, and the junction held 5 bases outside the gene matches. The CDR3 coding sequence is TGTGCCAGCAGCTTCGGACAGGGCGGGGAGACCCAGTACTTC. It encodes CASSFGQGGETQYF.

This clonotype was detected only a few times. The J gene is TRBJ2-3, the V gene TRBV7-2; 7 nucleotides match TRBD2. Germline V gives CDR1 SGHTA, CDR2 FQGNSA. After removal of 2 bases from V and 4 bases from J, the junction contained 3 bases not matched to a gene. The CDR3 length is 14 residues. Here the CDR3 DNA reads TGTGCCAGCAGCTTAAGCGGGGCCCCAGATACGCAGTATTTT. This sequence encodes CASSLSGAPDTQYF.

This clonotype is termed medium-sized (0.01 to 0.1%). The V call is TRBV6-1, the J call TRBJ1-2; 7 nucleotides line up with TRBD1. The germline CDR1 and CDR2 sequences are MNHNS and SASEGT. This CDR3 has 11 amino acids. With 10 bases clipped from V and 6 bases from J, the junction kept 5 bases outside the gene matches. CDR3 in DNA: TGTGCCACCCTGACAGGGAATGGCTACACCTTC. This translates into CATLTGNGYTF.

This clonotype has only a few counts. CDR3 protein: CASTSGDNQPQHF. The CDR3 coding sequence is TGTGCCAGCACCTCAGGGGACAATCAGCCCCAGCATTTT. The rearrangement uses TRBV6-5 and TRBJ1-5; weak D call: TRBD1 (6 bases). Germline loops: CDR1 MNHEY, CDR2 SVGAGI. This CDR3 has 13 amino acids. Trimming pared 7 bases from V and 3 bases from J, leaving 10 bases between.

This clonotype was seen only a few times. The chain couples TRBV20-1 to TRBJ2-2; 9 bases map to TRBD1. Germline lookup yields CDR1 DFQATT and CDR2 SNEGSKA (reference sequence). The CDR3 has 16 residues. V lost 2 bases to trimming and J lost 7 bases; unmatched junction nucleotides: 11. CDR3 in DNA: TGCAGTGCTAGAAGCCCGGGACAGGGAAGGAGCGGGGAGCTGTTTTTT. Its protein is CSARSPGQGRSGELFF.